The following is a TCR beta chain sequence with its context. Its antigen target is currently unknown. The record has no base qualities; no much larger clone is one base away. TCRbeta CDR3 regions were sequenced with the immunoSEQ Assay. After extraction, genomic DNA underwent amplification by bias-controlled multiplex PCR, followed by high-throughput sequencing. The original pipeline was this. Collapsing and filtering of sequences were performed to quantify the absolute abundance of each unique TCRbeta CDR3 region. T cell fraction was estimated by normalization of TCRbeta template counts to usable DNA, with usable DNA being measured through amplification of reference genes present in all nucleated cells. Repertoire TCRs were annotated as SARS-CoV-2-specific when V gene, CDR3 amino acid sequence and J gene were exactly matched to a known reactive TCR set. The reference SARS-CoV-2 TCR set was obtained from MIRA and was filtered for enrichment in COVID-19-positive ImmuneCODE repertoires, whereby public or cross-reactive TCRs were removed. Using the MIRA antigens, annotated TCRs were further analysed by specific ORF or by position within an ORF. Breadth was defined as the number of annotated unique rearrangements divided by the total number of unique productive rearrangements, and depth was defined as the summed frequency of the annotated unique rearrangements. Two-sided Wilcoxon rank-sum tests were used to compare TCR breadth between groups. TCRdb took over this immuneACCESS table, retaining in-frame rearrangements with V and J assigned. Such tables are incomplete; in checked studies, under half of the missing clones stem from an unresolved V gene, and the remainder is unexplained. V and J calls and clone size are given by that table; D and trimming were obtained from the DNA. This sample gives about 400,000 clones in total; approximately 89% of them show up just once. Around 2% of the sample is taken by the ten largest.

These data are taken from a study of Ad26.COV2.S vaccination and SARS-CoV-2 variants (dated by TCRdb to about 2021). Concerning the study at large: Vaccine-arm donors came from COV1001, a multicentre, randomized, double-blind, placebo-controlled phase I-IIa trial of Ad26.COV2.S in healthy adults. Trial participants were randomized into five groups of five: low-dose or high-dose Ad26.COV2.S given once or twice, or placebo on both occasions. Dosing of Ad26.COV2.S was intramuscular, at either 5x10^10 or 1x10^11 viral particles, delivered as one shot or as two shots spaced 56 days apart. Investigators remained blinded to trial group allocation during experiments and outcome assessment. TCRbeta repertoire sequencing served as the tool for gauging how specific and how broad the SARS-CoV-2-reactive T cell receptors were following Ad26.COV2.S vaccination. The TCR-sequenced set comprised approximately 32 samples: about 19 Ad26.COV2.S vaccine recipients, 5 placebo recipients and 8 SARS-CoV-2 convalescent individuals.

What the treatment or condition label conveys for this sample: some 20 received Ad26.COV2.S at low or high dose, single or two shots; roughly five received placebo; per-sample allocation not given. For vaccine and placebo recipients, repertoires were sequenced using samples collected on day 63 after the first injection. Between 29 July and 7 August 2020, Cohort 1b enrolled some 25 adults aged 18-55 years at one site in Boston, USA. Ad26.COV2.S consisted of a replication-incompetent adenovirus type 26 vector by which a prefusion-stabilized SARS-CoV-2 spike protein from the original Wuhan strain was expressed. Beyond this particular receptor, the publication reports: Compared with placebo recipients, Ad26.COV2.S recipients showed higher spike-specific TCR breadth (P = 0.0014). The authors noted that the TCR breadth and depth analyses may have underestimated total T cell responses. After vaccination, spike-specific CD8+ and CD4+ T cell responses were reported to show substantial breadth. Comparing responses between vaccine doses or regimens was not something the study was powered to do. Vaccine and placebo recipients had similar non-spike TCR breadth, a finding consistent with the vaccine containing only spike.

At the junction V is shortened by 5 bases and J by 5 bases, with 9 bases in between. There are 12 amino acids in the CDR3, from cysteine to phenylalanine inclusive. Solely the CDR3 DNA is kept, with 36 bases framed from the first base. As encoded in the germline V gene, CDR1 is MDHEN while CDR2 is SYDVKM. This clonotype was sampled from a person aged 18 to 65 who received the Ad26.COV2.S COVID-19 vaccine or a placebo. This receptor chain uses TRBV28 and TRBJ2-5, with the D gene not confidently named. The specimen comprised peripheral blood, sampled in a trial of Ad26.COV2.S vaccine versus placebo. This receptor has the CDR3 CASSTARETQYF. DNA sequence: TGTGCCAGCAGTACCGCCCGGGAGACCCAGTACTTC.